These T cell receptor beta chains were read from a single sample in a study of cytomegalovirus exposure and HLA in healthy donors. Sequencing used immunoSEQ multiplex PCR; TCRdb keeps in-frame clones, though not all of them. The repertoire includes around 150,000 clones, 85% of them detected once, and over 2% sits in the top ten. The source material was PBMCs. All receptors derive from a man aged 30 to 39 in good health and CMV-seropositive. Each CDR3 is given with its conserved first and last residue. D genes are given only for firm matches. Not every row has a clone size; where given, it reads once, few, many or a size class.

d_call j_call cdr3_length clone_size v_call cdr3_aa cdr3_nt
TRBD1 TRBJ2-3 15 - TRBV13 CASRDRELNTDTQYF TGTGCCAGCAGAGACAGGGAGCTAAACACAGATACGCAGTATTTT
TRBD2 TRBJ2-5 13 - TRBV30 CAWSGGGYETQYF TGTGCCTGGAGTGGCGGGGGATACGAGACCCAGTACTTC
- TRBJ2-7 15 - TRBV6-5 CASTTRAGASYEQYF TGTGCCAGCACTACGAGGGCGGGGGCATCCTACGAGCAGTACTTC
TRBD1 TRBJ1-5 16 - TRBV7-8 CASSLTGGDLHQPQHF TGTGCCAGCAGCTTAACAGGGGGAGACCTTCATCAGCCCCAGCATTTT
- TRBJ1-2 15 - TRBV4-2 CASTSGEGRVDGYTF TGTGCCAGCACCTCAGGTGAGGGCCGGGTAGATGGCTACACCTTC
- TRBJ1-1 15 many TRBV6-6 CASSYITGGRREAFF TGTGCCAGCAGTTACATCACGGGGGGCCGCCGCGAAGCTTTCTTT
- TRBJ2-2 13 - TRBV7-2 CASSTRGAGELFF TGTGCCAGCAGTACCCGAGGAGCCGGGGAGCTGTTTTTT
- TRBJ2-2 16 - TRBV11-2 CASSQGIAANTGELFF TGTGCCAGCAGCCAAGGAATAGCGGCGAACACCGGGGAGCTGTTTTTT
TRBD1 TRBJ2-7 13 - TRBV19 CASRDRGTYEQYF TGTGCCAGCCGGGACAGGGGGACCTACGAGCAGTACTTC
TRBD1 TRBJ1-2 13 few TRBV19 CASILPRTGGYTF TGTGCCAGTATTTTACCACGGACAGGTGGCTACACCTTC
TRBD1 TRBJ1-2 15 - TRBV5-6 CASSMRDRVWYGYTF TGTGCCAGCAGCATGAGGGACAGGGTTTGGTATGGCTACACCTTC
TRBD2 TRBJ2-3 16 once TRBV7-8 CASRPTSGGEADTQYF TGTGCCAGCAGGCCGACTAGCGGGGGAGAAGCAGATACGCAGTATTTT
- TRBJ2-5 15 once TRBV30 CAWSAGGGVQETQYF TGTGCCTGGAGTGCGGGCGGGGGCGTTCAAGAGACCCAGTACTTC
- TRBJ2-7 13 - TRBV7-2 CASSLVPGNEQYF TGTGCCAGCAGCTTAGTACCCGGGAACGAGCAGTACTTC
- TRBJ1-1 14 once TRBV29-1 CSVEGASGATEAFF TGCAGCGTTGAAGGGGCCAGCGGGGCGACTGAAGCTTTCTTT
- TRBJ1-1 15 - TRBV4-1 CASSQASPMNTEAFF TGCGCCAGCAGCCAAGCGAGCCCCATGAACACTGAAGCTTTCTTT
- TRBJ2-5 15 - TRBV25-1 CASSDGTAVQETQYF TGTGCCAGCAGTGACGGGACTGCGGTACAAGAGACCCAGTACTTC
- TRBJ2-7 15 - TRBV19 CASSIGYGRDYEQYF TGTGCCAGTAGTATCGGCTACGGGCGGGACTACGAGCAGTACTTC
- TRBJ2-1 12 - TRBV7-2 CASSLIGNEQFF TGTGCCAGCAGCTTAATCGGCAATGAGCAGTTCTTC
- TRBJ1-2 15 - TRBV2 CASTEGRGGYYGYTF TGTGCCAGCACCGAAGGAAGGGGCGGTTACTATGGCTACACCTTC
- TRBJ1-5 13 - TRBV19 CATEQGENQPQHF TGTGCCACCGAACAGGGCGAGAATCAGCCCCAGCATTTT
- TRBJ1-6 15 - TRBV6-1 CASSEMGGGNSPLHF TGTGCCAGCAGTGAAATGGGAGGCGGGAATTCACCCCTCCACTTT
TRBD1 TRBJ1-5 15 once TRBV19 CASSPIDRGSQPQHF TGTGCCAGTAGCCCCATAGACAGGGGATCCCAGCCCCAGCATTTT
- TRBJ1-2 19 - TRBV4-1 CASSQDFWGVWAANYGYTF TGCGCCAGCAGCCAAGATTTTTGGGGGGTTTGGGCGGCTAACTATGGCTACACCTTC
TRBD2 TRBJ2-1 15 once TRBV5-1 CASSLGTSSYNEQFF TGCGCCAGCAGCTTGGGGACTAGCTCCTACAATGAGCAGTTCTTC
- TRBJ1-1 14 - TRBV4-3 CASSPQGGLTEAFF TGCGCCAGCAGCCCCCAAGGGGGTCTCACTGAAGCTTTCTTT
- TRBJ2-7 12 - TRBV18 CASSPEIGEQYF TGTGCCAGCTCACCGGAGATCGGCGAGCAGTACTTC
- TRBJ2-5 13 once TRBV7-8 CASSWGVQETQYF TGTGCCAGCAGCTGGGGGGTGCAAGAGACCCAGTACTTC
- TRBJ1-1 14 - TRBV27 CASSWREGRAEAFF TGTGCCAGCAGTTGGAGGGAGGGTAGGGCTGAAGCTTTCTTT
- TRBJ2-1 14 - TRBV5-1 CASSSQEGLDEQFF TGCGCCAGCAGCTCCCAAGAGGGTTTGGATGAGCAGTTCTTC
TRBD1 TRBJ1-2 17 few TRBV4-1 CASSQDPGGASPYGYTF TGCGCCAGCAGCCAAGACCCAGGGGGCGCCTCTCCTTATGGCTACACCTTC
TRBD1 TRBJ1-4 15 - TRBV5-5 CASSLRGQGNEKLFF TGTGCCAGCAGTTTAAGGGGACAGGGGAATGAAAAACTGTTTTTT
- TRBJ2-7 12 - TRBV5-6 CASSWGNYEQYF TGTGCCAGCAGTTGGGGCAACTACGAGCAGTACTTC
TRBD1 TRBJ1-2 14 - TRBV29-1 CSVATGQSNYGYTF TGCAGCGTAGCCACGGGACAGTCTAACTATGGCTACACCTTC
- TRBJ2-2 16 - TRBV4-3 CASSLQLGVNTGELFF TGCGCCAGCAGCCTGCAGCTCGGGGTGAACACCGGGGAGCTGTTTTTT
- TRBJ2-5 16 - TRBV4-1 CASSQPSGTFLETQYF TGCGCCAGCAGCCAACCCTCCGGGACTTTTCTAGAGACCCAGTACTTC
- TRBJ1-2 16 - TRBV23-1 CASSPPPEGVEYGYTF TGCGCCAGCAGTCCACCCCCCGAGGGAGTAGAATATGGCTACACCTTC
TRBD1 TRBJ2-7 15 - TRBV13 CASSPWGTGTYEQYF TGTGCCAGCAGCCCCTGGGGGACAGGGACCTACGAGCAGTACTTC
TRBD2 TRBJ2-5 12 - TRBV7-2 CASSPLLAGVYF TGTGCCAGCAGCCCCCTTCTAGCGGGGGTGTACTTC
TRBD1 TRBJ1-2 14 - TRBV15 CATSRGQGARGYTF TGTGCCACCAGCAGAGGCCAGGGGGCCCGGGGCTACACCTTC
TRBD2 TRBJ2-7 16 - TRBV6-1 CASSEMAGGIQDEQYF TGTGCCAGCAGTGAAATGGCGGGGGGGATCCAGGACGAGCAGTACTTC
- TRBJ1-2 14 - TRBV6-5 CASSYRGFFDGYTF TGTGCCAGCAGTTATAGGGGGTTCTTCGATGGCTACACCTTC